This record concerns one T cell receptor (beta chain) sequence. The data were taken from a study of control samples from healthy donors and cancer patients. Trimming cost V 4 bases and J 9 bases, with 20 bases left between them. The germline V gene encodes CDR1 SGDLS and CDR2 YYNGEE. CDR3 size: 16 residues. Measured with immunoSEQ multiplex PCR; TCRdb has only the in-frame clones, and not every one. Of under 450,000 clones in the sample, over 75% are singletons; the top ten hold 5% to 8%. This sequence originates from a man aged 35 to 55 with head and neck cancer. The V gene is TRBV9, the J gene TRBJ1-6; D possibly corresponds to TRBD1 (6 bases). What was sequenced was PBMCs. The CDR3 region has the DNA TGTGCCAGCAGCCTAGGGGGAGGTAGCGCTATTTCACCCCTCCACTTT. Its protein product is CASSLGGGSAISPLHF.